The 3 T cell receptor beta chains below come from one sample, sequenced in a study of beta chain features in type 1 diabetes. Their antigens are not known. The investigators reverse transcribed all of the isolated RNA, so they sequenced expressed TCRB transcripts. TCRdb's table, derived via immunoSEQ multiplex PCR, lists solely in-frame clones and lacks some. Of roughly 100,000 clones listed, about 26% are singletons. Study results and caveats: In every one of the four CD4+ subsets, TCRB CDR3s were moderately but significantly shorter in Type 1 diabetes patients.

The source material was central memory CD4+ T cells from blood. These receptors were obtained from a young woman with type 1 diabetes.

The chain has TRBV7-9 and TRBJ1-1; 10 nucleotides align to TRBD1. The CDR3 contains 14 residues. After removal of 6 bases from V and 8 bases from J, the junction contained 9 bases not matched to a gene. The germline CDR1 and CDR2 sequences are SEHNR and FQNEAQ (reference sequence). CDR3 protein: CASSLGQGSMEAFF. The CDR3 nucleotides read TGTGCCAGCAGTCTGGGACAGGGGTCAATGGAAGCTTTCTTT.

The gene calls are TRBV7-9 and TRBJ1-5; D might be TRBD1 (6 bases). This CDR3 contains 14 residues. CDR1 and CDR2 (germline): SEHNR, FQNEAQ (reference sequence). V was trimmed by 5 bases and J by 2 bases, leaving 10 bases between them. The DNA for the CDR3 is TGTGCCAGCAGCAAAGGGGGGGGCAATCAGCCCCAGCATTTT. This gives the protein CASSKGGGNQPQHF.

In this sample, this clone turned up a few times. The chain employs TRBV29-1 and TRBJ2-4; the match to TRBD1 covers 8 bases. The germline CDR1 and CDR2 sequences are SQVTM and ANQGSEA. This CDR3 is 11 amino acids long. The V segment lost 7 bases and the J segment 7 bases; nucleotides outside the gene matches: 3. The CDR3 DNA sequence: TGCAGCGCTACAGGGGGGAACATTCAGTACTTC. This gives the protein CSATGGNIQYF.